The 16 T cell receptor beta chains below were found in one sample sequenced in a study of blood T cell repertoires in COVID-19 (dated by TCRdb to 2019 to 2021). Receptors were amplified or captured by the immunoSEQ multiplex PCR assay. Entries here come from immuneACCESS through TCRdb and include only in-frame sequences with V and J called. Some clones fail to appear in such tables; in the studies checked, an unresolved V gene covers under half of the shortfall, and the cause of the remainder is unknown. The sample data list around 200,000 clones, and about 89% of these were observed just once. Approximately 0.8% of the sample is held by the ten biggest clonotypes. The sample taken for sequencing was PBMCs or T cells enriched from blood (not recorded which). The origin of the receptors is a woman under 30 who had recovered from COVID-19.

This chain joins TRBV2 and TRBJ2-3; 8 bases align to TRBD2. The trim removed 4 bases at V and 4 bases at J, leaving 7 bases unmatched. Germline lookup yields CDR1 SNHLY and CDR2 FYNNEI. The CDR3 consists of 15 residues. The CDR3 here is CASSGASGSPDTQYF. CDR3 DNA sequence: TGTGCCAGCAGTGGGGCGAGCGGGAGTCCAGATACGCAGTATTTT.

The genes are TRBV19 and TRBJ2-1; TRBD2 matches 10 bases. This CDR3 region has 14 residues. The V segment lost 6 bases and the J segment 6 bases; nucleotides outside the gene matches: 5. Germline lookup yields CDR1 LNHDA and CDR2 SQIVND (reference sequence). CDR3 residues: CASRLAGEGNEQFF. The CDR3 DNA reads as TGTGCCAGTAGGCTAGCGGGAGAGGGCAATGAGCAGTTCTTC.

This chain links TRBV5-4 with TRBJ2-3, with 8 bases matching TRBD2. The CDR3 extends over 16 amino acids. Losses at the gene ends were 4 bases for V and 4 bases for J; bases not matched to a gene: 11. CDR1 is SGHNT, CDR2 YYREEE, per germline (reference sequence). DNA for the CDR3: TGTGCCAGCAGCCCCCGACGGGGGACTAGATCAGATACGCAGTATTTT. Encoded protein: CASSPRRGTRSDTQYF.

The J gene is TRBJ1-2, the V gene TRBV28, with 7 bases identical to TRBD1. Germline CDR1 is MDHEN and CDR2 is SYDVKM. J gave up 4 bases and V 1 base, and 12 bases lay outside the gene matches. The CDR3 runs to 17 residues. The DNA for the CDR3 is TGTGCCAGCAGTTTATCCAACAGGGGCCCCCTAGGCTATGGCTACACCTTC. Its translation: CASSLSNRGPLGYGYTF.

The V gene is TRBV6-1, the J gene TRBJ2-2; TRBD2 agrees at 11 bases. The CDR3 consists of 16 residues. J gave up 2 bases and V 4 bases, and 3 bases lay outside the gene matches. CDR1 MNHNS and CDR2 SASEGT come from the germline V gene. In DNA, the CDR3 is TGTGCCAGCAGTGGGGGACTAGCGGAAAACACCGGGGAGCTGTTTTTT. Protein product: CASSGGLAENTGELFF.

The rearrangement links TRBV4-1 to TRBJ2-1; no reliable D call. V lost 4 bases to trimming and J lost 7 bases, with 8 bases between them. The CDR3 is made up of 12 amino acids. Germline lookup yields CDR1 MGHRA and CDR2 YSYEKL. For the CDR3, the DNA is TGCGCCAGCAGCCCTACTTTTAATGAGCAGTTCTTC. Its protein product is CASSPTFNEQFF.

This clone has a single count. V gene TRBV6-1 combines with J gene TRBJ2-1; 7 bases map to TRBD2. The germline V gene has CDR1 MNHNS and CDR2 SASEGT. The CDR3 extends over 16 amino acids. Unmatched junction bases numbered 10, after V lost 2 bases and J lost 6 bases. This chain's CDR3 is CASSELAGDPSNEQFF. As DNA, the CDR3 is TGTGCCAGCAGTGAACTCGCGGGAGACCCCAGCAATGAGCAGTTCTTC.

The chain employs TRBV4-3 and TRBJ2-7, with a weak D call TRBD1 (5 bases). V lost 0 bases and J 3 bases, leaving 12 bases between the germline ends. The length of the CDR3 is 15 residues. Germline CDR1 and CDR2: LGHNA and YSLEER. This chain's CDR3 is CASSQEGSRVYEQYF. The CDR3 nucleotides read TGCGCCAGCAGCCAAGAAGGTAGCAGGGTCTACGAGCAGTACTTC.

CDR3 sequence: CASSLLASGRNEQFF. In nucleotides, the CDR3 is TGTGCCAGCAGTTTACTGGCTAGCGGGAGGAATGAGCAGTTCTTC. The V call is TRBV28, the J call TRBJ2-1; TRBD2 agrees at 11 bases. Germline V gene lookup returns CDR1 MDHEN and CDR2 SYDVKM. J was trimmed by 7 bases and V by 2 bases; bases with no gene match: 4. The length of the CDR3 is 15 residues.

The chain uses TRBV27 and TRBJ2-5; perhaps TRBD2 as D (5 bases). V was trimmed by 8 bases and J by 6 bases, leaving 16 bases between them. Germline CDR1 and CDR2: MNHEY and SMNVEV (reference sequence). The CDR3 has 13 amino acids. CDR3 in DNA: TGTGCCAGCGGACTGGGATCCGCACAGACCCAGTACTTC. As protein: CASGLGSAQTQYF.

This chain connects TRBV28 to TRBJ2-1, with a weak D call TRBD2 (5 bases). In germline, CDR1 is MDHEN, CDR2 SYDVKM. V was shortened by 4 bases and J by 0 bases, with 22 bases between the two germline ends. The CDR3 sequence is 19 residues long. CDR3 sequence: CASSSVQAGRRFSYNEQFF. The CDR3 bases are TGTGCCAGCAGTTCGGTCCAGGCGGGCAGGAGGTTCTCCTACAATGAGCAGTTCTTC. Combining the CDR3 with reference TRBV28 and TRBJ2-1 gives the whole variable domain DVKVTQSSRYLVKRTGEKVFLECVQDMDHENMFWYRQDPGLGLRLIYFSYDVKMKEKGDIPEGYSVSREKKERFSLILESASTNQTSMYLCASSSVQAGRRFSYNEQFFGPGTRLTVL.

The gene calls are TRBV5-1 and TRBJ2-7, with D perhaps TRBD1 (6 bases). V lost 3 bases, J lost 6 bases, and 16 bases lay in between. This CDR3 is built from 14 residues. Looked up from germline, CDR1 is SGHRS and CDR2 is YFSETQ. The CDR3 DNA reads as TGCGCCAGCAGCTCTGCCGGGACAACCAGCGAGCAGTACTTC. This translates into CASSSAGTTSEQYF.

The chain employs TRBV9 and TRBJ2-7; 8 bases fit TRBD2. The CDR3 length is 15 residues. V was clipped by 0 bases and J by 5 bases; unmatched bases: 7. Germline lookup yields CDR1 SGDLS and CDR2 YYNGEE. CDR3: CASSVVGREVDEQYF. The CDR3 DNA reads TGTGCCAGCAGCGTAGTAGGGCGGGAGGTCGACGAGCAGTACTTC.

V and J are TRBV27 and TRBJ2-7, with D unresolved. The CDR3 covers 16 residues. V was pared by 5 bases and J by 0 bases, with 17 bases between. Germline-derived CDR1 and CDR2 are MNHEY and SMNVEV (reference sequence). The CDR3 DNA reads as TGTGCCAGCAGTCCTATACTGCCCCTAGACTCCTACGAGCAGTACTTC. Translating gives CASSPILPLDSYEQYF.

This chain links TRBV5-6 with TRBJ2-7; TRBD2 matches at 7 bases. This CDR3 spans 15 amino acids. CDR1 is SGHDT, CDR2 YYEEEE, per germline. Unmatched junction bases numbered 6, after V lost 1 base and J lost 2 bases. The CDR3 spells CASSLSPLAAYEQYF. The DNA for the CDR3 is TGTGCCAGCAGCTTGAGTCCCCTAGCGGCCTACGAGCAGTACTTC.

The genes are TRBV3-1 (or the pseudogene TRBV3-2) and TRBJ2-2; D possibly corresponds to TRBD2 (6 bases). Germline CDR1 and CDR2: LGHDT and YNNKEL (reference sequence). The CDR3 length is 16 residues. The V end was cut by 4 bases, the J end by 0 bases, with 12 bases between. CDR3 bases: TGTGCCAGCAGCCTCTTGGGGGGAGCGAACACCGGGGAGCTGTTTTTT. This sequence encodes CASSLLGGANTGELFF.